What follows describes a single T cell receptor (beta chain). These data come from a study of blood T cell repertoires in COVID-19. Study overall: There were acute and convalescent COVID-19 samples, and they came from the United States, Italy and Spain.

Only in-frame clones appear in the TCRdb table, and some are missing; sequencing was by immunoSEQ multiplex PCR. The top ten clones hold under 2.5% of a sample with about 180,000 clones, roughly 87% of them seen once. The length of the CDR3 is 16 residues. Germline V gene lookup returns CDR1 SGHTA and CDR2 FQGNSA. V dropped 3 bases and J dropped 4 bases, with 16 bases sitting between them. The receptor was isolated from a woman between 40 and 50 years old with acute COVID-19. The V and J genes are TRBV7-2 and TRBJ1-3; D might be TRBD1 (6 bases). Input material: PBMCs or T cells enriched from blood (not recorded which). In DNA, the CDR3 is TGTGCCAGCAGCTTTGACAGGTTTAGAGCAGGAAACACCATATATTTT. Its translation: CASSFDRFRAGNTIYF.